Given below is one TCR beta chain in context. This clonotype was recorded at least ten times. Its cognate antigen has yet to be identified. No clone much larger than this one lies a single base away; base qualities are absent. Libraries were constructed by 5' RACE. The data were produced on an Illumina HiSeq 2500. A second roughly 6 to 11 cycle PCR used a sample-barcoded 5' primer and a J-beta primer mix. A unique molecular identifier was introduced onto each TCR beta cDNA molecule by a template-switch 5' adaptor carrying 12 random nucleotides. Each sample yielded at least 2.5 million CDR3-containing paired-end reads. The Mint cDNA synthesis kit, primed by a TRBC-specific oligonucleotide, was used to synthesize first-strand cDNA from all RNA. All cDNA was treated with uracil-DNA glycosylase and then went through a first 18-cycle PCR with the universal primers M1SS and BC2_uni_R. The original methods were these. For normalization, 1 million high-quality reads were randomly selected from each sample, with every read carrying a distinct molecular identifier. Instead of being binned into consensus sequences, reads that shared molecular identifiers were thrown out. MiTCR, set to a Q25 quality threshold and the strictest error-elimination algorithm, was used for CDR3 identification, clonotype clustering and error correction. A nonparametric unseen species model with Euler transformation was used to estimate a lower bound on total TCR beta diversity. Using fastp trimming at Q25 and MiXCR clonotype assembly, TCRdb reanalyzed the public sequencing data and kept in-frame beta chains. Rows are unified per CDR3 protein, each entry keeping the most common DNA and genes. What appears here as the V and J calls and clone size reflects TCRdb's work, not the paper's. For this sample the table gives some 670,000 distinct CDR3 sequences, of which about 50% were detected only once. Of the sample, approximately 12% is held by the ten largest clones.

These data belong to a study of blood T cells in healthy people across ages (dated by TCRdb to between 2014 and 2017). Study-wide context: In model experiments, template switching captured about one uniquely barcoded TCR beta cDNA molecule for every two T cells. To track age-related changes in TCR beta repertoire diversity, the study relied on deep sequencing normalized with unique cDNA molecular identifiers. Four age groups were formed from the donors: young (average 16 years), middle-aged (around 41), aged (roughly 59) and long-lived (about 80). To avoid experimental bias, donors of different ages were spread randomly across the sequencing lanes. The study analyzed two additional independent replicas of 1 million unique cDNA reads from the same blood draw for two donors, one aged 18 to 29 and one aged 80 or older.

Donors were under 40 systemically healthy Caucasian individuals from Russia aged roughly 6 to 95 years. Approximately 9.3 milliliters of peripheral blood were collected from each donor into EDTA-treated Vacutainer tubes. PBMCs were isolated by Ficoll-Paque density-gradient centrifugation, with at least 6 million obtained per sample. Trizol reagent was used to extract total RNA from the PBMCs, yielding at least 6 micrograms per sample. The percentages of naive CD45RAhigh/CD27high T cells were determined by flow cytometry on a PBMC aliquot from every donor. Inclusive of the bounding cysteine and phenylalanine, the CDR3 is 15 residues long. Only the CDR3 part of the read is kept: 45 bases, read in frame from the first base. Deletion took 11 bases off V and 2 bases off J, with a span of 19 bases between the germline ends. The CDR1 and CDR2 encoded by the germline V gene are SNHLY and FYNNEI. What the research found in general, with its limitations: Because donor CMV infection status was unknown, age-related changes in expanded clonotypes were potentially confounded. Bulk unsorted PBMC profiling prevented conclusive comparison of naive and antigen-experienced compartments. Compared with the aged group, the long-lived group had more naive CD4+ T cells, fewer expanded clones and increased TCR diversity, a pattern suggesting age selection. Observed TCR beta diversity per million T cells fell roughly linearly with age, and a significant reduction was already apparent by age around 36. Estimates of total diversity based on one million sequenced T cells were considered lower bounds and underestimates. Observed TCR beta diversity correlated strongly with the percentage of naive T cells measured by flow cytometry.

The chain links TRBV2 with TRBJ2-1; perhaps TRBD2 is the D gene, with 5 bases matching. The specimen sequenced was blood. The sequence was collected from a woman of 80 years or more in good health. The CDR3 loop reads CAFTTQRGTYNEQFF. The nucleotide sequence is TGTGCCTTCACGACGCAGCGAGGGACCTACAATGAGCAGTTCTTC.